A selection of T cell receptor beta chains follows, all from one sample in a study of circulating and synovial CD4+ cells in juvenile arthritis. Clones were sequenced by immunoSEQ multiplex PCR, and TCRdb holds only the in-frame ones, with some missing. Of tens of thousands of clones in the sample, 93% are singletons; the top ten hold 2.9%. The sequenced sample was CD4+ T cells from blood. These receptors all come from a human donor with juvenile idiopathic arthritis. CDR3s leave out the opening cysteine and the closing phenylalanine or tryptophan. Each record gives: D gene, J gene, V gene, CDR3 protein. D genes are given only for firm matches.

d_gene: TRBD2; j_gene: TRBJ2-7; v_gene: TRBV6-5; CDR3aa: ASSYSSAGGTYEQY
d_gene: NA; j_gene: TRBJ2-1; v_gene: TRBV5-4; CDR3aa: ASSGEGAHEQF
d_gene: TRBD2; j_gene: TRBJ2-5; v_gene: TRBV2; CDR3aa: ASSYASGSLQTQY
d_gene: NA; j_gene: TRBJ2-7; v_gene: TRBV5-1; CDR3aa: ASSPMAGAALYEQY
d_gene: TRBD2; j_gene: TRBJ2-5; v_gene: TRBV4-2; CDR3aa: ASSRLLSGPQETQY
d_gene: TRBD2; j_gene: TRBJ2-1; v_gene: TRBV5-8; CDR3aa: ASSLQAGGLLRGEQF
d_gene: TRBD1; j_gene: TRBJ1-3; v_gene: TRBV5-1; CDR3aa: ASSSGQGGNTIY
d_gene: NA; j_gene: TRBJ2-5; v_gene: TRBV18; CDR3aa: ASSPKLQGGDSTQY
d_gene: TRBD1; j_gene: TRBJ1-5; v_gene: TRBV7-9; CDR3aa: ASSSGQGGNQPQH
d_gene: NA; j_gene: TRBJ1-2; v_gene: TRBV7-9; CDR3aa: ASSLVEAHGYT
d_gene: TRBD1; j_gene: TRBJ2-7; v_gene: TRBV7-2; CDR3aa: ASSSSQGSYEQY
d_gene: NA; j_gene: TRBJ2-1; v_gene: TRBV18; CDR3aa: ASSPPPGVHEQF
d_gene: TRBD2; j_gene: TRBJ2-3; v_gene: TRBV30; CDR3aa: AWSRDYDTQY
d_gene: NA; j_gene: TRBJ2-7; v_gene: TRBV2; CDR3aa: ASSETGHSSYEQY
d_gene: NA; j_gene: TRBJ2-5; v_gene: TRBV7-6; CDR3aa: ASSLGVRGKYQETQY
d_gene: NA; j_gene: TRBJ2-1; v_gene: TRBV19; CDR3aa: ASSIAALSKYNEQF
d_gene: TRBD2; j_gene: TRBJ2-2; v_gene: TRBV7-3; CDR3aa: ASSLTGTSGANTGELF
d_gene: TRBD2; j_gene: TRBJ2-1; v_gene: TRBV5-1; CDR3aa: ASSPGLAYNEQF
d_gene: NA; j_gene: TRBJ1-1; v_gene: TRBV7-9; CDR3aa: ASSTTAGNTEAF
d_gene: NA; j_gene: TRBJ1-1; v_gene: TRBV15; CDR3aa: ATSRKSEAF
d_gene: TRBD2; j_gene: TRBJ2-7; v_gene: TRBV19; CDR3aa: ASSPGLAAGEQY
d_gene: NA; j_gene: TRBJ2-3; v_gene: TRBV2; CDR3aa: ASSRDFATDTQY
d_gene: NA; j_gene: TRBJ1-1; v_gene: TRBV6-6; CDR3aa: ASMRGTNTEAF
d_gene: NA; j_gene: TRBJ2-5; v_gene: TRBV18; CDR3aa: ASSLTGQFQETQY
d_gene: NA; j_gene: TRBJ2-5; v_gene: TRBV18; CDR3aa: ASSNGGETQY
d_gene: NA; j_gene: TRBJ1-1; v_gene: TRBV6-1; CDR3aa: ASSEAQVNTEAF
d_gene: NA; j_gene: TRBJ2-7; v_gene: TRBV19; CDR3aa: ASSLNGVGYEQY
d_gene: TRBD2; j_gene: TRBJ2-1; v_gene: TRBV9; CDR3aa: ASSAPGLAGVDEQF
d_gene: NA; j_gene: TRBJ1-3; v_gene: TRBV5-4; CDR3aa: ASSLAGFGGNTIY
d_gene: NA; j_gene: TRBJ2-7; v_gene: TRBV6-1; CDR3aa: ASSQGGGGTYEQY
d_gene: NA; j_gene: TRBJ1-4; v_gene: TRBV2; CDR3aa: ASSAERNEKLF
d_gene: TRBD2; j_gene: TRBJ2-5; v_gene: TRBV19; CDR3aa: ASSVTSGSGGYQETQY
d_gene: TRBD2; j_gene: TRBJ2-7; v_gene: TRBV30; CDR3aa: AWSVRTSGSYEQY
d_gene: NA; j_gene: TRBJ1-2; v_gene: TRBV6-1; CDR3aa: ASRLFRRGVYGYT
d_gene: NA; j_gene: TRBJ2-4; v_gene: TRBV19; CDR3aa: ASSIGSWNIQY
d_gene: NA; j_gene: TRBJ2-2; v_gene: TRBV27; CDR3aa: ASSLERTVTNTGELF
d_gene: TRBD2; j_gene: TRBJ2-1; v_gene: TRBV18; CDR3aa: ASSPPGTRFNGEQF
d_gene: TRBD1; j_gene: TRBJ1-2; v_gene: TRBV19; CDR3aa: ASSIGLTGGAGYT
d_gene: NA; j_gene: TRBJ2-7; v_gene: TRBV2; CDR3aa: ASNPNQGPYEQY
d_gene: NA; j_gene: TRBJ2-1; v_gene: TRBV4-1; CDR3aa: ASSHTPKEKKSYNEQF
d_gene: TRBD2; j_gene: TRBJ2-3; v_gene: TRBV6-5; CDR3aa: ASSRSREATDTQY
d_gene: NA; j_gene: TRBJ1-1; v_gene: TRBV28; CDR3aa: ASSLSPRVNTEAF
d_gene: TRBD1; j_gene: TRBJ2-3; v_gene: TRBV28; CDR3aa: ASSLGGQGADTQY